This TCR beta chain is from a study of OX40 agonist ivuxolimab in advanced cancers. Study-level information: Enrolled patients in dose escalation had cancers that were hepatocellular carcinoma, melanoma, renal cell or head and neck cancer.

Study outcomes and limitations: Doses of 0.1 to 3.0 mg/kg were accompanied by clonal expansion of CD4+ and CD8+ blood T cells by week 6.

Sequencing used immunoSEQ multiplex PCR; TCRdb keeps in-frame clones, though not all of them. The sample has over 45,000 clones, approximately 84% seen once. Notes on this clone: Its antigen is not known.

The V gene lost 1 base and the J gene lost 4 bases, with 10 bases spanning the gap. Germline V CDR1 and CDR2: MNHNS, SASEGT. The CDR3 contains 14 residues. The sample consisted of CD4+ or CD8+ T cells sorted from blood, taken in a trial of the OX40 agonist ivuxolimab. The chain joins TRBV6-1 to TRBJ1-2; D remains ambiguous. The clonotype was recovered from an adult with an advanced solid tumor such as melanoma, head and neck, liver or kidney cancer. CDR3 loop: CASSEGGWSYGYTF. The CDR3 region has the DNA TGTGCCAGCAGTGAAGGGGGATGGAGCTATGGCTACACCTTC.